Following are 24 T cell receptor beta chains from one sample sequenced in a study of identical twins. TCRdb re-analysed the 5' RACE reads in MiXCR, keeping a single row per CDR3 protein. The sample holds fewer than 900,000 distinct CDR3 sequences, around 20% seen once. These data were also reused for a study on T cells expressing NK-cell markers.

The sequencing sample was made of PBMCs. The receptors stem from a woman aged 18-30 years in good health.

This clonotype has only a few counts. The chain recombines TRBV20-1 with TRBJ2-3; 8 nucleotides match TRBD2. Germline loops: CDR1 DFQATT, CDR2 SNEGSKA (reference sequence). This CDR3 spans 15 amino acids. The ends lost 4 bases at V and 3 bases at J; junction bases unmatched: 9. CDR3 in DNA: TGCAGTGCTATTTTATTAACGGGAGGGACAGATACGCAGTATTTT. Its translation: CSAILLTGGTDTQYF.

A few counts support this clonotype. V and J are TRBV20-1 and TRBJ2-5; tentatively, D is TRBD2 (7 bases). The CDR3 totals 14 residues. CDR1 is DFQATT, CDR2 SNEGSKA, per germline (reference sequence). V was trimmed by 3 bases and J by 4 bases, leaving 15 bases between them. CDR3 nucleotides: TGCAGTGCTAGGTCCGTCGGGGGGCCAGAGACCCAGTACTTC. It encodes CSARSVGGPETQYF.

This clonotype was seen only a few times. The V and J genes are TRBV5-5 and TRBJ2-4; weak D call: TRBD2 (5 bases). This CDR3 spans 15 amino acids. Germline V gives CDR1 SGHKS, CDR2 YYEKEE (reference sequence). V was clipped by 0 bases and J by 1 base, with 8 bases between them. CDR3 sequence: CASSLEPGAKNIQYF. In DNA, the CDR3 is TGTGCCAGCAGCTTGGAGCCGGGGGCCAAAAACATTCAGTACTTC.

This chain connects TRBV7-2 to TRBJ2-7; 10 positions match TRBD2. The CDR3 has 16 amino acids. From germline, CDR1 is SGHTA and CDR2 FQGNSA. After removal of 5 bases from V and 1 base from J, the junction contained 8 bases not matched to a gene. Written as DNA, the CDR3 is TGTGCCAGCAGCAGGACTAGCGGCTTCATGTCCTACGAGCAGTACTTC. It is translated as CASSRTSGFMSYEQYF. Using reference TRBV7-2 and TRBJ2-7 for the parts outside the CDR3, the full variable domain is GAGVSQSPSNKVTEKGKDVELRCDPISGHTALYWYRQSLGQGLEFLIYFQGNSAPDKSGLPSDRFSAERTGGSVSTLTIQRTQQEDSAVYLCASSRTSGFMSYEQYFGPGTRLTVT.

The V gene is TRBV5-1, the J gene TRBJ2-7; TRBD1 agrees at 7 bases. The V gene end was trimmed by 4 bases and the J gene end by 6 bases; junction bases not matched to a gene: 10. Germline assignment: CDR1 SGHRS and CDR2 YFSETQ. CDR3 length: 14 amino acids. The CDR3 sequence is CASSTQTGLPEQYF. In DNA, the CDR3 is TGCGCCAGCAGCACCCAGACAGGGCTGCCCGAGCAGTACTTC.

In its sample, this clonotype was seen many times. The V call is TRBV4-3, the J call TRBJ2-5; TRBD2 matches at 9 bases. Trimming cost V 4 bases and J 2 bases; bases outside gene matches: 2. The CDR3 totals 14 residues. The germline V gene encodes CDR1 LGHNA and CDR2 YSLEER. Here the CDR3 DNA reads TGCGCCAGCAGCCCTGGACTAGCGCAAGAGACCCAGTACTTC. Translation gives CASSPGLAQETQYF.

A few counts support this clonotype. The CDR3 reads CASSLVIDRDSLNEQFF. The DNA of the CDR3 is TGTGCCAGCAGCTTAGTGATTGACAGGGATTCCCTCAATGAGCAGTTCTTC. The rearrangement joins TRBV7-9 to TRBJ2-1; 7 bases fit TRBD1. J was trimmed by 6 bases and V by 1 base; bases with no gene match: 12. CDR1 and CDR2 from the germline V gene are SEHNR and FQNEAQ (reference sequence). The CDR3 runs to 17 residues. The full variable domain, completed using reference TRBV7-9 and TRBJ2-1, is DTGVSQNPRHKITKRGQNVTFRCDPISEHNRLYWYRQTLGQGPEFLTYFQNEAQLEKSRLLSDRFSAERPKGSFSTLEIQRTEQGDSAMYLCASSLVIDRDSLNEQFFGPGTRLTVL.

This clonotype was counted only a few times. The chain carries TRBV10-3 and TRBJ2-7, with D uncertain. V was shortened by 0 bases and J by 0 bases, with 6 bases between the two germline ends. This CDR3 has 14 amino acids. Germline CDR1 ENHRY, CDR2 SYGVKD. CDR3 nucleotides: TGTGCCATCAGTGAGTCTGGCCACTCCTACGAGCAGTACTTC. This codes for CAISESGHSYEQYF.

V usage is TRBV10-3 and J usage is TRBJ2-1, with TRBD1 matching 7 bases. CDR1 and CDR2 (germline): ENHRY, SYGVKD. The CDR3 consists of 13 residues. V lost 10 bases, J lost 6 bases, and 9 bases stayed unmatched. This CDR3 is CATIGGFGNEQFF. CDR3 nucleotides: TGTGCCACAATAGGGGGCTTCGGCAATGAGCAGTTCTTC.

The rearrangement uses TRBV6-4 and TRBJ2-3, with D possibly being TRBD2 (5 bases). This CDR3 is built from 14 residues. V was clipped by 11 bases and J by 0 bases, with 15 bases between them. CDR1 MRHNA and CDR2 SNTAGT come from the germline V gene. CDR3 coding DNA: TGTGCCCCCCCCCCAGCGGAGAGCACAGATACGCAGTATTTT. This gives the protein CAPPPAESTDTQYF.

Here the CDR3 DNA reads TGTGCCATCGGTGGGGTGACCTACGAGCAGTACTTC. Residues: CAIGGVTYEQYF. The gene calls are TRBV10-3 and TRBJ2-7; D is undetermined. V lost 8 bases, J lost 2 bases, and 10 bases lay in between. This CDR3 spans 12 amino acids. CDR1 is ENHRY and CDR2 is SYGVKD in the germline V gene.

This clonotype was picked up a small number of times. This chain joins TRBV7-2 and TRBJ2-5; 8 bases align to TRBD2. Germline CDR1 and CDR2: SGHTA and FQGNSA. This CDR3 is 16 amino acids long. V lost 5 bases to trimming and J lost 3 bases; unmatched junction nucleotides: 11. CDR3 sequence (DNA): TGTGCCAGCAGCCCCCCATTAGCGGGGCAAAAAGAGACCCAGTACTTC. Residues: CASSPPLAGQKETQYF.

The chain is built from TRBV12-3 or TRBV12-4 and TRBJ1-1; no clear D. V lost 6 bases and J 8 bases, leaving 10 bases between the germline ends. This CDR3 has 11 amino acids. DNA for the CDR3: TGTGCCAGCAGACCGGTGAGGGAAGCTTTCTTT. Translating it yields CASRPVREAFF.

This clonotype was observed a handful of times. V gene TRBV11-1 combines with J gene TRBJ2-1; 10 bases are a match to TRBD2. J was trimmed by 1 base and V by 5 bases; bases with no gene match: 14. This CDR3 spans 19 amino acids. Germline V lookup: CDR1 SGHAT, CDR2 FQDESV (reference sequence). The CDR3 is CASSPRPGQAGGSYNEQFF. CDR3 bases: TGTGCCAGCAGCCCTCGCCCGGGACAAGCGGGAGGGTCCTACAATGAGCAGTTCTTC.

A note on this clonotype: A read error is possible here, since a much larger clone lies one base away. The CDR3 region is CASSMQENTEAFF. The CDR3 nucleotides read TGTGCCAGCAGCATGCAGGAGAACACTGAAGCTTTCTTT. V usage is TRBV12-3 or TRBV12-4 and J usage is TRBJ1-1; D remains unclear. This CDR3 is 13 amino acids long. V shed 6 bases and J shed 1 base, with 9 bases lying between them.

The chain links TRBV6-2 or TRBV6-3 to TRBJ2-2, with D perhaps matching TRBD1 (5 bases). The CDR3 spans 15 residues. The germline V and J ends were trimmed by 5 bases and 8 bases, with 18 bases remaining between them. Per the germline V gene, CDR1 is MNHEY and CDR2 is SVGEGT. This chain's CDR3 is CASSRARAVRGELFF. DNA of the CDR3: TGTGCCAGCAGTCGGGCCAGGGCTGTTCGGGGGGAGCTGTTTTTT.

This chain joins TRBV5-4 and TRBJ1-1; D is perhaps TRBD1 (6 bases). V lost 4 bases, J lost 0 bases, and 13 bases lay in between. The CDR3 is made up of 15 amino acids. Germline CDR1 SGHNT, CDR2 YYREEE (reference sequence). The CDR3 sequence: CASSPRTDLNTEAFF. CDR3 coding DNA: TGTGCCAGCAGCCCTCGGACAGATTTGAACACTGAAGCTTTCTTT.

This clonotype was seen at least ten times. The V gene is TRBV20-1, the J gene TRBJ2-1, with D hard to call. This CDR3 contains 16 residues. Germline V lookup: CDR1 DFQATT, CDR2 SNEGSKA (reference sequence). V shed 1 base and J shed 7 bases, with 20 bases lying between them. The CDR3 is CSARVLGSSSANEQFF. The DNA for the CDR3 is TGCAGTGCTAGAGTACTGGGCAGTTCCTCCGCTAATGAGCAGTTCTTC.

The chain couples TRBV6-5 to TRBJ2-1; tentative D call: TRBD2 (5 bases). The CDR3 length is 12 residues. The ends were cut back, 11 bases at V and 8 bases at J, with 16 bases in the middle. The V gene's germline CDR1 is MNHEY and CDR2 SVGAGI. The CDR3: CAAQDFDDEQFF. The CDR3, as DNA: TGTGCCGCCCAGGACTTCGACGATGAGCAGTTCTTC.

The J gene is TRBJ2-3, the V gene TRBV6-5; possible D gene TRBD2, 5 bases. Germline CDR1 and CDR2: MNHEY and SVGAGI. This CDR3 has 14 amino acids. Deletions cut 2 bases from V and 10 bases from J, with 16 bases between. CDR3 protein: CASSYVPQDGAQYF. The DNA for the CDR3 is TGTGCCAGCAGTTACGTCCCCCAGGACGGGGCGCAGTATTTT.

The gene calls are TRBV4-3 and TRBJ2-3, with TRBD2 identical over 10 bases. Germline-derived CDR1 and CDR2 are LGHNA and YSLEER. The CDR3 covers 16 residues. V shed 0 bases, J shed 2 bases, and the junction held 2 bases outside the gene matches. This CDR3 reads CASSQDGTSATDTQYF. The DNA for the CDR3 is TGCGCCAGCAGCCAAGACGGGACTAGCGCCACAGATACGCAGTATTTT.

This clonotype was seen many times. The chain recombines TRBV7-6 with TRBJ1-1; 8 bases are a match to TRBD1. Trimming removed 10 bases from V and 0 bases from J; junction bases left unmatched: 10. The CDR3 has 15 residues. Germline V gene data show CDR1 as SGHVS and CDR2 as FNYEAQ. CDR3 DNA: TGTGCCACCCGTCCCGGGACAGGCCTGAACACTGAAGCTTTCTTT. Translating gives CATRPGTGLNTEAFF.

The chain recombines TRBV7-9 with TRBJ1-1; 7 bases are shared with TRBD1. CDR1 and CDR2 from the germline V gene are SEHNR and FQNEAQ (reference sequence). The CDR3 covers 13 residues. V gave up 8 bases and J gave up 0 bases; unmatched junction bases: 3. CDR3 coding DNA: TGTGCCAGCGTAAGGGGGCTGAACACTGAAGCTTTCTTT. Translation gives CASVRGLNTEAFF.

The sample holds a few counts of this clonotype. V and J are TRBV12-3 or TRBV12-4 and TRBJ2-1, with D unclear. V was cut by 6 bases and J by 1 base, with 13 bases left in between. The CDR3 has 15 amino acids. In DNA form, the CDR3 reads TGTGCCAGCAGCTATGATGTGGGTTCCTACAATGAGCAGTTCTTC. Its translation is CASSYDVGSYNEQFF.